This TCR beta chain emerged from a study of T cell responses to AZD1222 COVID-19 vaccine. The CDR3 spans 13 residues. Trimming took 4 bases from V and 4 from J, leaving 11 bases between them. CDR1 SGDLS and CDR2 YYNGEE come from the germline V gene. In regard to this clone: What it recognizes is unknown.

Regarding the study as a whole: None of the repertoires were sampled until the peak T cell response had passed. CD4 TCRs associated with vaccination spanned spike, dominating at 160-218 and 743-854.

Using immunoSEQ multiplex PCR, the repertoire was profiled, and TCRdb retains in-frame clones only, with some absent. The sample yields some 150,000 clones, around nine tenths seen once. The genes are TRBV9 and TRBJ1-1; D is uncertain. The origin of this receptor is an adult who received the AZD1222 COVID-19 vaccine. Sequenced material: peripheral blood, taken 28 days after the second AZD1222 dose. CDR3 residues: CASSPGLVTEAFF. The CDR3 DNA is TGTGCCAGCAGCCCCGGGTTGGTCACTGAAGCTTTCTTT.